A single sample gave rise to the 5 T cell receptor beta chains below, sequenced in a study of T cells after yellow fever vaccination. TCRdb used MiXCR to reprocess the 5' RACE reads, holding one entry per CDR3 protein. The sample has approximately 550,000 distinct CDR3 sequences, approximately 13% seen once; the top ten hold more than 13%. The sample in question was PBMCs, obtained on the day of the yellow fever booster vaccination. Every receptor here comes from a man aged 30 to 45 who received the YFV17D yellow fever vaccine.

This clonotype was recorded a few times. This rearrangement joins TRBV11-2 to TRBJ2-7, with 11 positions matching TRBD2. The CDR3 length is 18 residues. J gave up 4 bases and V 2 bases, and 13 bases lay outside the gene matches. Germline V gene data show CDR1 as SGHAT and CDR2 as FQNNGV. CDR3 in amino acids: CASSLTRPSGRLPYEQYF. The CDR3 bases are TGTGCCAGCAGCTTAACACGTCCTAGCGGGAGGCTTCCTTACGAGCAGTACTTC.

V gene TRBV3-1 combines with J gene TRBJ2-1, with D tentatively TRBD1 (5 bases). Germline V gene sequence: CDR1 LGHDT, CDR2 YNNKEL (reference sequence). V lost 7 bases to trimming and J lost 1 base, with 11 bases between them. The CDR3 runs to 14 residues. For the CDR3, the DNA is TGTGCCAGCACAACAGGTCCGTCCTACAATGAGCAGTTCTTC. It is translated as CASTTGPSYNEQFF.

In its sample, this clonotype was seen a few times. V gene TRBV6-5 combines with J gene TRBJ2-1; D not certain. With 2 bases removed from V and 3 bases from J, the gap between germline ends came to 11 bases. From germline, CDR1 is MNHEY and CDR2 SVGAGI. The length of the CDR3 is 15 residues. CDR3 residues: CASSYGLVGYNEQFF. In DNA, the CDR3 is TGTGCCAGCAGTTACGGTCTAGTGGGCTACAATGAGCAGTTCTTC.

The chain recombines TRBV7-6 with TRBJ2-7, with 7 bases matching TRBD2. The CDR3 length is 14 residues. V lost 5 bases, J lost 5 bases, and 9 bases stayed unmatched. Per germline, CDR1 SGHVS and CDR2 FNYEAQ. The DNA for the CDR3 is TGTGCCAGCAGCCCCTCAGCGGGACCCCACGAGCAGTACTTC. Translation gives CASSPSAGPHEQYF.

There are many counts of this clonotype. J is TRBJ2-1 and V is TRBV4-3, with 13 bases lining up with TRBD2. The junction had 13 bases not matched to a gene; V was cut back by 0 bases and J by 5 bases. Germline V gene lookup returns CDR1 LGHNA and CDR2 YSLEER. The CDR3 covers 20 residues. CDR3 loop: CASSQEVTGTSGTFDNEQFF. In nucleotides, the CDR3 is TGCGCCAGCAGCCAAGAGGTGACCGGGACTAGCGGGACCTTCGACAATGAGCAGTTCTTC.